The entry below gives a single T cell receptor (beta chain) sequence along with its context. TCRdb's table, derived via immunoSEQ multiplex PCR, lists solely in-frame clones and lacks some. The sample yields under 150,000 clones, approximately 85% seen once. V was clipped by 0 bases and J by 0 bases, with 11 bases between them. The length of the CDR3 is 17 residues. Germline values: CDR1 MNHEY, CDR2 SVGEGT. The source of the sample is a study of T cell responses to AZD1222 COVID-19 vaccine. The J gene is TRBJ2-2, the V gene TRBV6-2 or TRBV6-3; D may match TRBD1 or TRBD2 (7 bases each). The origin of this receptor is an adult in good health. The sample here was peripheral blood, taken on day 0 of MenACWY control vaccination. CDR3: CASSYSGGTANTGELFF. CDR3 nucleotides: TGTGCCAGCAGTTACTCGGGGGGGACAGCGAACACCGGGGAGCTGTTTTTT.